This T cell receptor beta chain derives from a study of T cells after yellow fever vaccination. This clonotype occurred a few times. A junction boundary mismatches the germline segment, possibly from a read error. From germline, CDR1 is DFQATT and CDR2 SNEGSKA (reference sequence). The CDR3 totals 19 residues. TCRdb itself ran the 5' RACE reads through MiXCR, one entry per CDR3 protein. The sample yields hundreds of thousands of distinct CDR3 sequences, roughly 6.1% seen once. The source of this sequence is a young man who received the YFV17D yellow fever vaccine. The V and J genes are TRBV20-1 and TRBJ2-7, with 10 positions matching TRBD2. The sequences come from PBMCs, collected 5 days after the yellow fever booster vaccination. This chain's CDR3 is CCATHPLSGRPAASYEQYF. The CDR3 nucleotides read TGCTGTGCTACCCATCCCCTTAGCGGGAGGCCCGCCGCTTCCTACGAGCAGTACTTC.